This TCR beta chain was retrieved from a study of monozygotic twins with inflammatory bowel disease. Study-wide points: Among T cells, the various subtypes were not distinguishable.

Using the 5' RACE reads, TCRdb records one entry per CDR3 protein without DNA. The sample totals fewer than 400,000 distinct CDR3 sequences. Points on this clonotype: Its antigen is unknown.

This CDR3 has 15 amino acids. Germline V gene sequence: CDR1 DFQATT, CDR2 SNEGSKA (reference sequence). This clonotype was sampled from a human donor with ulcerative colitis or Crohn's disease, or a healthy co-twin of an affected twin (not recorded which). V is TRBV20-1 and J is TRBJ1-5. What was sequenced was blood. Here the CDR3 reads CSARKSGDYNQPQHF.